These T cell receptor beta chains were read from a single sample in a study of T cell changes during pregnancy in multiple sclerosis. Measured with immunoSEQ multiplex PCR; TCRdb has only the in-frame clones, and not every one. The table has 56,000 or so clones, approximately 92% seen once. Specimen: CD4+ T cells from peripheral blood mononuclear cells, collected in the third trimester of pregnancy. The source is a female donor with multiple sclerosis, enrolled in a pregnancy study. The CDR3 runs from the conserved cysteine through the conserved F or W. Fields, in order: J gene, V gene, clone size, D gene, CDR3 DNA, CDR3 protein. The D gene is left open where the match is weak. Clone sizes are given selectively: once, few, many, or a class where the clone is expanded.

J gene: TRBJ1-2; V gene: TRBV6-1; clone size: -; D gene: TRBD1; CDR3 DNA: TGTGCCAGCAGCGCAGGGGGTGGTGGTGGCTACACCTTC; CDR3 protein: CASSAGGGGGYTF
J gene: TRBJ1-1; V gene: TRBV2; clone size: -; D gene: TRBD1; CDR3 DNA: TGTGCCAGCAGTGCGACAGGGTTGGGCACTGAAGCTTTCTTT; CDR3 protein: CASSATGLGTEAFF
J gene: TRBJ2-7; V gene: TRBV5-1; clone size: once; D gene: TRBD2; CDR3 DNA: TGCGCCAGCAGCTTGTGGGGGGTCGGGACTAGCGGTACCTACGAGCAGTACTTC; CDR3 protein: CASSLWGVGTSGTYEQYF
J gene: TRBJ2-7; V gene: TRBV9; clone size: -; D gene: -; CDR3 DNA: TGTGCCAGCAGCGCCGACACCGACTACGAGCAGTACTTC; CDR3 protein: CASSADTDYEQYF
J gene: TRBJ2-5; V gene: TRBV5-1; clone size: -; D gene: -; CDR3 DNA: TGCGCCAGCAGCTTGCGTCAAGAGACCCAGTACTTC; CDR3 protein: CASSLRQETQYF
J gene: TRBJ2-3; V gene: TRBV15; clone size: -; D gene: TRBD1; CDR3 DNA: TGTGCCACCAGCCTCAGGACAGGGGTAGATACGCAGTATTTT; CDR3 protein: CATSLRTGVDTQYF
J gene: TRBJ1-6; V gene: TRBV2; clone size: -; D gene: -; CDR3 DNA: TGTGCCAGCAGTTATCCGGGAGTGAGGGGTTCACCCCTCCACTTT; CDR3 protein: CASSYPGVRGSPLHF
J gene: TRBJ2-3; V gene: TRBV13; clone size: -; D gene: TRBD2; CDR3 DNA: TGTGCCAGCAGCTTTCCCCGGACTAGCGGATATAACCCTGGCACAGATACGCAGTATTTT; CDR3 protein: CASSFPRTSGYNPGTDTQYF
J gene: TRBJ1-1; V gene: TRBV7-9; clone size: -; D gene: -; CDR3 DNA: TGTGCCAGCAGCTTTGACAGGCTGAACACTGAAGCTTTCTTT; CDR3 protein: CASSFDRLNTEAFF
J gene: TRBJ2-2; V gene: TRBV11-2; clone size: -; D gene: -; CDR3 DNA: TGTGCCAGCAGCTTAGAGGTCACAGGGACGAACACCGGGGAGCTGTTTTTT; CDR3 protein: CASSLEVTGTNTGELFF
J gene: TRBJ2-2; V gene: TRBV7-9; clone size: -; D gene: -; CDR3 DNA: TGTGCCAGCAGCTTAGACTCCGGGGAGCTGTTTTTT; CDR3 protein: CASSLDSGELFF
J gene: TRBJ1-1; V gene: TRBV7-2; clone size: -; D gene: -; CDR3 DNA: TGTGCCAGCAGCTGGGCCTCTGGTAGCGACACTGAAGCTTTCTTT; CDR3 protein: CASSWASGSDTEAFF
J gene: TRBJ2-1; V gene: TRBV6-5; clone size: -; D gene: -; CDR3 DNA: TGTGCCAGCAGGAACCAGTTCTACAATGAGCAGTTCTTC; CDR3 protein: CASRNQFYNEQFF
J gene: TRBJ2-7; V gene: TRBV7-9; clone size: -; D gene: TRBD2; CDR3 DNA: TGTGCCAGCAGCTATCTTAAGGGCGGCGGGGGGGAGCAGTACTTC; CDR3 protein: CASSYLKGGGGEQYF
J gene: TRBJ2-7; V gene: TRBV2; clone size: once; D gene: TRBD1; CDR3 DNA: TGTGCCAGCTTGAGGGACAGGGGTTCCTACGAGCAGTACTTC; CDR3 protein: CASLRDRGSYEQYF
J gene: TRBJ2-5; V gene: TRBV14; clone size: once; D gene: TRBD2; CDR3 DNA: TGTGCCAGCAGCCAAGATAAGAGCGGGAGGGCCAACCAAGAGACCCAGTACTTC; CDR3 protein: CASSQDKSGRANQETQYF
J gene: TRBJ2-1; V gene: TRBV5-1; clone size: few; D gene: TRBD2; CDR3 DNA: TGCGCCAGCAGCTCGCTAGCGGGAGTCCAATACAATGAGCAGTTCTTC; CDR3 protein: CASSSLAGVQYNEQFF
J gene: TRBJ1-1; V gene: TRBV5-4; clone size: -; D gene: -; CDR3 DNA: TGTGCCAGCAGCTTGCCGGGTCGTAGCACTGAAGCTTTCTTT; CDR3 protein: CASSLPGRSTEAFF
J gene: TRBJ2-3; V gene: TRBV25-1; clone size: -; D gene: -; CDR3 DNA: TGTGCCAGCAGTGAATATTACGCGAGAACAGATACGCAGTATTTT; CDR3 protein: CASSEYYARTDTQYF
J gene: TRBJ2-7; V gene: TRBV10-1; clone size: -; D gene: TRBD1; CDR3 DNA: TGCGCCAGCAGGGACAGGGGACTCTACGAGCAGTACTTC; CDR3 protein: CASRDRGLYEQYF
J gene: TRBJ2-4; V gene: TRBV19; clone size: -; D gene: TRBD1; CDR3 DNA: TGTGCCAGTAGTATACAGGGACAGCAAAACATTCAGTACTTC; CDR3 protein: CASSIQGQQNIQYF
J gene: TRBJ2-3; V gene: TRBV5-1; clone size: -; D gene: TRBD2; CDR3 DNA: TGCGCCAGCAGCTTGGGAAGCGGGAGGGTCACAGATACGCAGTATTTT; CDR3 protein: CASSLGSGRVTDTQYF
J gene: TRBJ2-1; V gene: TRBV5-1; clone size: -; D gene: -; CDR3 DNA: TGCGCCAGCAGCTTGGCCAATACCGGGGGGCCGGAGCAGTTCTTC; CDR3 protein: CASSLANTGGPEQFF
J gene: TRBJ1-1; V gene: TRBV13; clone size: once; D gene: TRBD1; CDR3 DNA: TGTGCCAGCAGCAGAGGCAGGGGGCATAGGAACACTGAAGCTTTCTTT; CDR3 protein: CASSRGRGHRNTEAFF
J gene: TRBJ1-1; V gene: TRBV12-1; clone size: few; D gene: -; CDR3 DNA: TGTGCCAGCAGCCAGACAGGGGAGATTGAAGCTTTCTTT; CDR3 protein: CASSQTGEIEAFF
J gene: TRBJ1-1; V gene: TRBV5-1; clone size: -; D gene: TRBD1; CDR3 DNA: TGCGCCAGCAGCTTTCCGGCCCAGGGGGGGAACACTGAAGCTTTCTTT; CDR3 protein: CASSFPAQGGNTEAFF
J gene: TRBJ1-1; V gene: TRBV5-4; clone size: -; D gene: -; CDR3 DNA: TGTGCCAGCAGCTTTTTTGGGGCAGGGCCAAGGACTGAAGCTTTCTTT; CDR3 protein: CASSFFGAGPRTEAFF
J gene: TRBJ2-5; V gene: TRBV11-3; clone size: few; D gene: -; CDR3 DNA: TGTGCCAGCAGCTTAAGGGAACGGGCGGGACGGGCGGAAGAGACCCAGTACTTC; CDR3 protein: CASSLRERAGRAEETQYF
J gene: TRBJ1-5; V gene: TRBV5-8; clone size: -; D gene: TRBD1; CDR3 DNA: TGTGCCAGCAGCGAAACCGGGACAGGGGCCTCAAATCAGCCCCAGCATTTT; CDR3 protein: CASSETGTGASNQPQHF